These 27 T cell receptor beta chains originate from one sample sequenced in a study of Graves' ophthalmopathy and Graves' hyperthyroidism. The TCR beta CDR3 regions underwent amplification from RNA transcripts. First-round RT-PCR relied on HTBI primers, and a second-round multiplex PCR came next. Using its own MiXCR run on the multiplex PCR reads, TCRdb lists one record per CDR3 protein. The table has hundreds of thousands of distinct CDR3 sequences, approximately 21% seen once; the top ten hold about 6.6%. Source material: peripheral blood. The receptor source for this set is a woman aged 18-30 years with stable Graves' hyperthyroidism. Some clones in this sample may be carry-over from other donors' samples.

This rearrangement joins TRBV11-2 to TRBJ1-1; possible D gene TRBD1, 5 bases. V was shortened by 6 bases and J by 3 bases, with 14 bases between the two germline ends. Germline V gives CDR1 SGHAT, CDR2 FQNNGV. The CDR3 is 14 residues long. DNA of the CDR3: TGTGCCAGCAGAAAGCAGGTGGGGGACACTGAAGCTTTCTTT. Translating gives CASRKQVGDTEAFF.

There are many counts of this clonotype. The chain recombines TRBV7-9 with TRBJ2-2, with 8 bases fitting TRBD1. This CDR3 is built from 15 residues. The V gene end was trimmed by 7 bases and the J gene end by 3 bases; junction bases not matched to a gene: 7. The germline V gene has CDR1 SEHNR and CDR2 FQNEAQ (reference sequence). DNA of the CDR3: TGTGCCAGCACCTTCCAGGGGGCATACACCGGGGAGCTGTTTTTT. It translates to CASTFQGAYTGELFF.

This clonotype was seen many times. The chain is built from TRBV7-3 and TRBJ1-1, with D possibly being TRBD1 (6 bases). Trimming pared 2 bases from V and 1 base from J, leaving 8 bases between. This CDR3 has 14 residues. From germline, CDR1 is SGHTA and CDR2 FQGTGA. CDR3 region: CASSLAGANTEAFF. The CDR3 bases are TGTGCCAGCAGCTTAGCAGGGGCGAACACTGAAGCTTTCTTT.

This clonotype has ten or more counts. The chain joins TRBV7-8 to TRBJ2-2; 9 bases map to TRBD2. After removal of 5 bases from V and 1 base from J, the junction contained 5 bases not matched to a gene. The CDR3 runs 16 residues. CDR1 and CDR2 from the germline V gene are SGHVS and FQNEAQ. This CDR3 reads CASSAMTSGNTGELFF. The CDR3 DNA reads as TGTGCCAGCAGCGCCATGACTAGCGGGAACACCGGGGAGCTGTTTTTT.

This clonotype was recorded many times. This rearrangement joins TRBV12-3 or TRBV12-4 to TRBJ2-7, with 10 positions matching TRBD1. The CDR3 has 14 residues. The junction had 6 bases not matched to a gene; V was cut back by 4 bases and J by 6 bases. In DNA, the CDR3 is TGTGCCAGCAGTTCTGGGACAGGGGCCTTCGAGCAGTACTTC. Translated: CASSSGTGAFEQYF.

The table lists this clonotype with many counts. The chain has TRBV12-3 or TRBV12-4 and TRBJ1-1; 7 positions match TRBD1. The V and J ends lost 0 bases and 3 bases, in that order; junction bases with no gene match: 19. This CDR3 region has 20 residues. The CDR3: CASSLAHPVGETGWYTEAFF. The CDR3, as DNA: TGTGCCAGCAGTTTAGCCCACCCCGTGGGGGAGACAGGGTGGTACACTGAAGCTTTCTTT.

CDR3 nucleotide sequence: TGTGCCACCAGTGCCGTTCATAGCAATCAGCCCCAGCATTTT. Translated: CATSAVHSNQPQHF. The chain joins TRBV24-1 to TRBJ1-5; D gene uncertain. V was trimmed by 5 bases and J by 0 bases, leaving 7 bases between them. The CDR3 loop spans 14 amino acids. CDR1 KGHDR and CDR2 SFDVKD come from the germline V gene.

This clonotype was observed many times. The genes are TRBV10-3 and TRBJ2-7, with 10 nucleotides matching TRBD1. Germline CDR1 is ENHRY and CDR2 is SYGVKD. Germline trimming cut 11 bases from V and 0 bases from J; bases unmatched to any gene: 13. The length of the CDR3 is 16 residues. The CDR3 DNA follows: TGTGCCTCGTCATTCGACCGGGACAGGGGCTCCTACGAGCAGTACTTC. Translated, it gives CASSFDRDRGSYEQYF.

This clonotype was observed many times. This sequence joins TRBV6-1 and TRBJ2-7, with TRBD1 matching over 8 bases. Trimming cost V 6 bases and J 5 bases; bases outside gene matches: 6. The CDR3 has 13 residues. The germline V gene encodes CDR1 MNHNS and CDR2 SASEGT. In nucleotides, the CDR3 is TGTGCCAGCAGCGAGGACAGGGAAGACGAGCAGTACTTC. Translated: CASSEDREDEQYF.

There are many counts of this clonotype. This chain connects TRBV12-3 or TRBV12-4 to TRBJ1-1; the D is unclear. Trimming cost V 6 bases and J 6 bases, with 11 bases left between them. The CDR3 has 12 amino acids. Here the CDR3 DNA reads TGTGCCAGCAGCCTACACAGTCCTGAAGCTTTCTTT. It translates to CASSLHSPEAFF.

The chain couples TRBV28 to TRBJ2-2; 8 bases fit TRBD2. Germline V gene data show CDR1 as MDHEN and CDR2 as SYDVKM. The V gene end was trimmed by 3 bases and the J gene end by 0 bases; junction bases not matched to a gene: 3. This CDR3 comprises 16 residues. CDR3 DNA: TGTGCCAGCAGTTTGACTAGCGAGGCGAACACCGGGGAGCTGTTTTTT. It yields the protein CASSLTSEANTGELFF.

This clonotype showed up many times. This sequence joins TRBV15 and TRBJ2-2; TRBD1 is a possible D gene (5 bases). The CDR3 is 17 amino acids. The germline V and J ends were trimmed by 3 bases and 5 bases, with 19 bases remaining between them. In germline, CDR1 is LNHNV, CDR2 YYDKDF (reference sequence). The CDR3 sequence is CATSSNRPRKGTGELFF. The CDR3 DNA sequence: TGTGCCACCAGCAGCAATCGACCGCGGAAGGGGACCGGGGAGCTGTTTTTT.

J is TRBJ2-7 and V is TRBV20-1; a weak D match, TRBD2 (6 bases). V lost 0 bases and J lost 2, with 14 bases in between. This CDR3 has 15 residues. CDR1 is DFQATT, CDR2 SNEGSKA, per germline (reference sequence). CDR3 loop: CSARDPLAGTYEQYF. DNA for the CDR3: TGCAGTGCTAGAGACCCCCTTGCGGGGACCTACGAGCAGTACTTC.

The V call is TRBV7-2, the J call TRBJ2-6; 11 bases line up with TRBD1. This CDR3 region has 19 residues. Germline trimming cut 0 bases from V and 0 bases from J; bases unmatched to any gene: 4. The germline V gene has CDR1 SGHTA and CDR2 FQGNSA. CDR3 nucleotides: TGTGCCAGCAGCTTAGCCCCCGGGACAGGGGGCTCTGGGGCCAACGTCCTGACTTTC. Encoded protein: CASSLAPGTGGSGANVLTF.

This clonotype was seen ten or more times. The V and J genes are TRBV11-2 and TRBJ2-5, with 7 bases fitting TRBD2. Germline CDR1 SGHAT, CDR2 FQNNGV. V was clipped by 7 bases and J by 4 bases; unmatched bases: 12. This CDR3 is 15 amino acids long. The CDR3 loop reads CASTRLGGRGETQYF. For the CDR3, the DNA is TGTGCCAGCACCCGATTAGGTGGGAGGGGAGAGACCCAGTACTTC.

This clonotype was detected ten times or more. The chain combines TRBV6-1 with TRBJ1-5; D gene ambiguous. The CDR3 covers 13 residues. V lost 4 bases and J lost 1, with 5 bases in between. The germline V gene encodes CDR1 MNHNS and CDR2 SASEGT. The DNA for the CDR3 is TGTGCCAGCAGTGTTGTAAGCAATCAGCCCCAGCATTTT. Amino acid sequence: CASSVVSNQPQHF.

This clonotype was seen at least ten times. The chain's CDR3 is CSGCKEYKNQPQHF. The DNA for the CDR3 is TGCAGCGGATGTAAAGAATACAAAAATCAGCCCCAGCATTTT. The chain links TRBV29-1 to TRBJ1-5; no reliable D call. Looked up from germline, CDR1 is SQVTM and CDR2 is ANQGSEA. V was clipped by 7 bases and J by 4 bases, with 17 bases between them. The CDR3 consists of 14 residues.

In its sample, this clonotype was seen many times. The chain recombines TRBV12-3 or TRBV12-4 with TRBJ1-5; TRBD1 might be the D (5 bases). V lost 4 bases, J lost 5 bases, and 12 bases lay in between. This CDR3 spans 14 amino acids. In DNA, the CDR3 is TGTGCCAGCAGTTGGACCAGGGTTTATCAGCCCCAGCATTTT. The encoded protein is CASSWTRVYQPQHF.

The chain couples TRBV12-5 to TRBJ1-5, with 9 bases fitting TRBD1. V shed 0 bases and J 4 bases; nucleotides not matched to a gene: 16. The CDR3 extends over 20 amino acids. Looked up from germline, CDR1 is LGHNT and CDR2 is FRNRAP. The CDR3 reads CASGLVRGQGIGGANQPQHF. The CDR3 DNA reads TGTGCTAGTGGTTTGGTACGAGGACAGGGGATCGGAGGAGCTAATCAGCCCCAGCATTTT.

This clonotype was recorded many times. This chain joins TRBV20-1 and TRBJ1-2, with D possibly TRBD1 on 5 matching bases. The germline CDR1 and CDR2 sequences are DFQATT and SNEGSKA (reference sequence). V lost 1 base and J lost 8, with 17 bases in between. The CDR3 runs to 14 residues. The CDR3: CSARGRGVDPGYTF. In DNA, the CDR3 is TGCAGTGCTAGAGGTAGAGGGGTCGATCCGGGCTACACCTTC.

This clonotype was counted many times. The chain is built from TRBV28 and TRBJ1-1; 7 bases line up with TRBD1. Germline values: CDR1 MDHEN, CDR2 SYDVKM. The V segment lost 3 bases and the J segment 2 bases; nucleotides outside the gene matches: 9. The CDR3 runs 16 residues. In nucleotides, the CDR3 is TGTGCCAGCAGTTTTCGGTCGACAGGGAAAAACACTGAAGCTTTCTTT. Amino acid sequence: CASSFRSTGKNTEAFF.

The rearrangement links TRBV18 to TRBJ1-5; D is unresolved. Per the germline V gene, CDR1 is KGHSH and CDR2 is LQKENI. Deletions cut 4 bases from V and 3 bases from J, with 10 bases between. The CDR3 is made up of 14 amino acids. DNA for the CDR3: TGTGCCAGCTCACAGGGAAGGGACAATCAGCCCCAGCATTTT. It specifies CASSQGRDNQPQHF.

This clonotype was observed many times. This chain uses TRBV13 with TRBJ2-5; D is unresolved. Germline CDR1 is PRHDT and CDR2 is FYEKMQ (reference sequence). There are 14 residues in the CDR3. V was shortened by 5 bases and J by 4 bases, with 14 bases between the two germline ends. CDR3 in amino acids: CASSLTQKLETQYF. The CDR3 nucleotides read TGTGCCAGCAGCCTAACACAAAAGCTAGAGACCCAGTACTTC.

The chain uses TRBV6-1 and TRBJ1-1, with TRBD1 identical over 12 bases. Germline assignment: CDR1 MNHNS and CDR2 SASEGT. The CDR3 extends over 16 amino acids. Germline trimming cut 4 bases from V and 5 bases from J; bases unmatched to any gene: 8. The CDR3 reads CASSGPGQGAVTEAFF. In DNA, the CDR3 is TGTGCCAGCAGTGGACCGGGACAGGGGGCAGTGACTGAAGCTTTCTTT.

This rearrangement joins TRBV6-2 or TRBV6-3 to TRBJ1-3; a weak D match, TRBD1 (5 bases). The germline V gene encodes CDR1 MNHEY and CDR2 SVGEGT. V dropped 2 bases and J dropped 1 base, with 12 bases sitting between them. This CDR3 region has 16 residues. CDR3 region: CASSYRPGGSGNTIYF. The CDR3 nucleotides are TGTGCCAGCAGTTACCGACCTGGGGGATCTGGAAACACCATATATTTT.

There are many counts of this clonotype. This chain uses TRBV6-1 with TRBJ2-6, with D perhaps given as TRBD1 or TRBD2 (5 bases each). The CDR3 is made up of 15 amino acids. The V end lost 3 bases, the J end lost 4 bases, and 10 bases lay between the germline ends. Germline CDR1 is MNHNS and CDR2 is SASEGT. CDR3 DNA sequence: TGTGCCAGCAGTGACGGGGCCGGCGGGGCCAACGTCCTGACTTTC. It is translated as CASSDGAGGANVLTF.

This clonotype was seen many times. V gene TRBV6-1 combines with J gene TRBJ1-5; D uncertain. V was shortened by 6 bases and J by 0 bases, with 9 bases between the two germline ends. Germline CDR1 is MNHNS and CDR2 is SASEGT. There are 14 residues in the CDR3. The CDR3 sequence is CASSDGLSNQPQHF. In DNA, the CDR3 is TGTGCCAGCAGCGATGGTCTTAGCAATCAGCCCCAGCATTTT.